The entry below gives a single T cell receptor beta chain sequence along with its context. The data were taken from a study of blood T cell repertoires in COVID-19. Whole-study context: Acute-phase and convalescent COVID-19 samples originated in the United States, Italy and Spain. PBMCs, B-cell-depleted T cells, or T cells were the source of the cDNA or gDNA that made up the material.

The CDR3 consists of 15 residues. V lost 4 bases to trimming and J lost 1 base, with 9 bases between them. Germline values: CDR1 SGHRS, CDR2 YFSETQ. Per the original methods: By means of reference gene primer amplification, nucleated cell counts were estimated. The method was immunoSEQ multiplex PCR; TCRdb's version includes in-frame clones alone and lacks a portion of them. That table is the source of V, J and clone size, and D and trimming were worked out from the DNA. Among some 250,000 clones, 86% were seen once, and the ten largest hold 10% to 15%. Sequenced: peripheral blood. The origin of this receptor is a man of 80 years or more with acute or convalescent COVID-19. The chain joins TRBV5-1 to TRBJ2-6; D is undetermined. The CDR3 loop reads CASSATTSGANVLTF. The CDR3 region has the DNA TGCGCCAGCAGCGCTACCACTTCTGGGGCCAACGTCCTGACTTTC.